The clone carrying this T cell receptor (beta chain) was seen repeatedly, ten times or more. The sample comes from a study of neurological immune-mediated disorders. TCRdb re-called the 5' RACE reads with MiXCR, one entry per CDR3 protein. Of fewer than 70,000 distinct CDR3 sequences in the sample, more than 9.5% were seen once. V lost 0 bases and J lost 8; bases outside the gene matches: 7. The CDR3 is 15 residues long. CDR1 is SGDLS and CDR2 is YYNGEE in the germline V gene. The sample's time point: longitudinal time-point 2. Sequencing was done on a sample of PBMCs. The J gene is TRBJ1-2, the V gene TRBV9; TRBD1 matches at 10 bases. The sequence was obtained from a man aged 30-40 years in good health. Here the CDR3 DNA reads TGTGCCAGCAGCGTAGATCTCGGGACAGGGGAAGGCTACACCTTC. This gives the protein CASSVDLGTGEGYTF. The full variable domain, completed using reference TRBV9 and TRBJ1-2, is DSGVTQTPKHLITATGQRVTLRCSPRSGDLSVYWYQQSLDQGLQFLIQYYNGEERAKGNILERFSAQQFPDLHSELNLSSLELGDSALYFCASSVDLGTGEGYTFGSGTRLTVV.